The source of this T cell receptor (beta chain) is a study of radiation and T cells in renal cell carcinoma (dated by TCRdb to the early 2020s). Broadly, across the study: In total, 50 to 55 samples underwent TCR beta sequencing: around 25 tumors plus 27 peripheral blood samples. A total of 3.5 million to 4.5 million unique CDR3 nucleotide sequences, encoding 2,500,000 or so unique CDR3 amino acid sequences, were found across all 50 or so samples.

Notes on this clone: Its antigen remains unidentified. There are no base qualities to consult, and no much larger clone falls within one base.

The immunoSEQ kit was used, according to the manufacturer's recommendations, to generate TCR beta libraries from genomic DNA. To prepare the libraries, a first multiplex PCR with proprietary primers was run, followed by a second PCR that added unique barcodes, and a bead cleanup was done after each round. Each sample batch included a kit-provided positive control reaction and a negative control reaction. The final libraries were assessed on an Agilent 4200 TapeStation D1000 ScreenTape, pooled by volume, and quantified by qPCR. Sequencing ran on an Illumina NextSeq500 with a MidOutput 150-cycle cartridge, using 156 Read1 and 15 Index1 cycles with kit custom primers. The pooled library was loaded at 1.0 pM, with a roughly 20% PhiX control spiked in. Turning to the authors' computational methods: Vendor-processed data were analyzed in R, and a clonotype was defined as all T cells sharing the same CDR3 nucleotide sequence. For clone abundance analyses, frequencies were normalized to the 10,000 most abundant clones in each sample. Before analysis, public T cell clones were removed, and these numbered fewer than six per sample on average. Dominant motifs were analyzed with ImmunoMap using the PAM10 matrix, a gap penalty of 30, and a homology threshold of 0.3, and motifs with a cumulative frequency of at least 0.01 were considered dominant. TCRdb's version of the immuneACCESS table is confined to in-frame rearrangements and falls short of the full clone set. An unresolved V gene accounts for under half of the shortfall where checked; the remainder is of unknown origin. V and J calls and clone size are as listed in that table; D and trimming were resolved from the DNA. The sample has about 5,600 clones on record, around 65% of them singletons. The ten largest account for around 28% of the sample.

Broader findings and caveats from the paper: Because only small tumor regions of approximately 0.91 g were available, intratumoral heterogeneity was not captured. With a single-armed trial design, the study had no way to address how radiation dose or scheduling affects the TCR repertoire. A greater number of dominant CDR3 motifs was detected in irradiated tumors than in control tumors, and a larger share of the repertoire was occupied by these motifs in irradiated tumors than in control tumors. Irradiated tumors showed higher TCR clonality than controls, with the top 100 clonotypes averaging approximately 54% of the repertoire versus roughly 40% in nephrectomy-only tumors.

V loses 6 bases at its end and J loses 5 bases; junction bases beyond the gene matches: 7. CDR1 and CDR2 are read off the germline V gene (reference sequence) as MNHEY and SMNVEV. Taken from cysteine to phenylalanine, the CDR3 has 13 residues. This entry keeps only the CDR3 DNA: 39 bases, framed from base 1. This specimen's time point label, interpreted: tumor resected at nephrectomy. What the treatment or condition label conveys for this sample: treatment-naive control, cytoreductive nephrectomy. For controls, tumors were taken from treatment-naive renal cell carcinoma patients who had cytoreductive nephrectomy with no radiation beforehand. Every patient's renal cell carcinoma showed clear cell pathology. The control tumors used for TCR sequencing were from several females and ten to twelve males, were resected between 2011 and 2014, and had a median patient age of around 56 years (range about 40 to 90). Tumors were mechanically dissociated, digested with collagenase/hyaluronidase at 37 °C, processed in gentleMACS C tubes, and stored in liquid nitrogen. The QIAamp DNA Blood Mini Kit (Qiagen) was used to prepare genomic DNA for TCR sequencing. Only samples passing all quality control checks were included in the analyses.

The rearranged chain carries TRBV27 and TRBJ2-7; the junction holds 7 bases that match TRBD2. The source material was tumor tissue, sampled from a patient whose treatment was nephrectomy without radiotherapy. This receptor was taken from a human donor with renal cell carcinoma. CDR3 region: CASRPGGYNEQYF. The nucleotide sequence reads TGTGCCAGCAGACCCGGGGGGTACAACGAGCAGTACTTC.